This TCR beta chain was retrieved from a study of response to subunit inactivated influenza vaccine. This clonotype has more than one count but fewer than ten. CDR3 length: 13 residues. CDR1 is MNHEY, CDR2 SVGEGT, per germline. V gave up 5 bases and J gave up 6 bases; unmatched junction bases: 3. One entry per CDR3 protein results from TCRdb running MiXCR on the RT-PCR reads. The sample gives 500,000 to 600,000 distinct CDR3 sequences, approximately 14% of which show up once; around 10% is in the top ten. The TCR comes from a man aged 50 to 60 who received an inactivated influenza vaccine. The sample in question was PBMCs from blood, obtained roughly 12 days after vaccination. The chain employs TRBV6-2 or TRBV6-3 and TRBJ2-3; TRBD1 matches 9 bases. CDR3 nucleotides: TGTGCCAGCAGTGGACAGGGGTGGGATACGCAGTATTTT. Protein: CASSGQGWDTQYF.